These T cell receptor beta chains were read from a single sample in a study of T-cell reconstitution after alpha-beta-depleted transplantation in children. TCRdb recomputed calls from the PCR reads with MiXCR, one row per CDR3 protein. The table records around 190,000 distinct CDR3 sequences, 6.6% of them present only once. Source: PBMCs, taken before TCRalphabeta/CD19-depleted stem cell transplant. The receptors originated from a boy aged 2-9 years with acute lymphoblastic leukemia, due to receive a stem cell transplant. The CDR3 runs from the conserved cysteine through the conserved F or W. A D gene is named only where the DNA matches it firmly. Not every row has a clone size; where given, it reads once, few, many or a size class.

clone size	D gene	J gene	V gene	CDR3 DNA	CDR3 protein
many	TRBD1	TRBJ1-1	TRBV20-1	TGCAGTGCTAGAGATCTAAGAGTGGGGGACAGCTTT	CSARDLRVGDSF
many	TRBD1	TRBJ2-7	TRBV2	TGTGCCAGCAGCGCAACGAGGGGACAGGGCTCCCACGAGCAGTACTTC	CASSATRGQGSHEQYF
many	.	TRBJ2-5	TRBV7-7	TGTGCCAGCAGCCCCTCACCAGGGTCCCAAGAGACCCAGTACTTC	CASSPSPGSQETQYF
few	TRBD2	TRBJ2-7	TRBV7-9	TGTGCCAGCAGCTTACGGTTCGGGACTAGCGAAACCTACGAGCAGTACTTC	CASSLRFGTSETYEQYF
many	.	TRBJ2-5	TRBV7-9	TGTGCCAGCAGCCACGTGGCCTTAGAGTACCAAGAGACCCAGTACTTC	CASSHVALEYQETQYF
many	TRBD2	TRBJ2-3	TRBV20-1	TGCAGTGCTAGACCAGCGGGAGGAGATACGCAGTATTTT	CSARPAGGDTQYF
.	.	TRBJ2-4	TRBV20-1	TGCAGTGCTAGAGCTCCGAGGACAGAAAACATTCAGTACTTC	CSARAPRTENIQYF
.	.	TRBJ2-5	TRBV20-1	TGCAGTGCTACCTTAGTCAGGGTCGCAGAGACCCAGTACTTC	CSATLVRVAETQYF
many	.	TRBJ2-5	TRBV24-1	TGTGCCACCAGTTTTGGGGGCCAAGAGACCCAGTACTTC	CATSFGGQETQYF
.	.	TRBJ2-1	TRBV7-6	TGTGCCAGCGGGGACATATACAATGAGCAGTTCTTC	CASGDIYNEQFF
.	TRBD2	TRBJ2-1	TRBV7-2	TGTGCCAGCAGCTTAGGGGTCCGGCGGGAGGGCAAGAATGAGCAGTTCTTC	CASSLGVRREGKNEQFF
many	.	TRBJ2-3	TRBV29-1	TGCAGCGTTGACAGTGGCACAGATACGCAGTATTTT	CSVDSGTDTQYF
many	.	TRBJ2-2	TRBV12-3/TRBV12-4	TGTGCCAGCAGTCCGTGGGAATCTCGGGACACCGGGGAGCTGTTTTTT	CASSPWESRDTGELFF
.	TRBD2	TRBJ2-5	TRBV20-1	TGCAGTGCTAGAGTTATTACGGGAGGGCCCTCCCAAGAGACCCAGTACTTC	CSARVITGGPSQETQYF
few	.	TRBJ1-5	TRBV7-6	TGTGCCAGCAGCTTAGGGATGAGTCAGCCCCAGCATTTT	CASSLGMSQPQHF
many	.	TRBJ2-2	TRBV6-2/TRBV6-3	TGTGCCAGCATGACAGCTATCGCGAACACCGGGGAGCTGTTTTTT	CASMTAIANTGELFF
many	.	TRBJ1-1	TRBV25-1	TGTGCCAGCAGTACAGGGACTGAAGCTTTCTTT	CASSTGTEAFF
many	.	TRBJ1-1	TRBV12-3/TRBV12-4	TGTGCCAGCACTAAAGGGACCCCTGAAGCTTTCTTT	CASTKGTPEAFF
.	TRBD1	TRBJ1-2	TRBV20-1	TGCAGTGCCACAACAGGGGTGGGCTATGGCTACACCTTC	CSATTGVGYGYTF
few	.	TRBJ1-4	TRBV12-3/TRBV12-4	TGTGCCAGCAGTTTCCTTGACCCCCAGGGAAGGGCAACTAATGAAAAACTGTTTTTT	CASSFLDPQGRATNEKLFF
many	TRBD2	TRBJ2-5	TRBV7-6	TGTGCCAGCAGCTTAGTGCTCGGGACTAGCGGGGCCCAAGAGACCCAGTACTTC	CASSLVLGTSGAQETQYF
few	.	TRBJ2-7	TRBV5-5	TGTGCCAGCAGCTCTACAGGGTTCCCCTACGAGCAGTACTTC	CASSSTGFPYEQYF
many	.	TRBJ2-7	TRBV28	TGTGCCAGCAGTCCCCTGCTGGGGTCCTACGAGCAGTACTTC	CASSPLLGSYEQYF
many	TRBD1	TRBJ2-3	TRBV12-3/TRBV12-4	TGTGCCAGCAGCCGTAAGACAGGGGCCGGTGATACGCAGTATTTT	CASSRKTGAGDTQYF
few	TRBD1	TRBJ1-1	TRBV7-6	TGTGCCAGCAGCATCACCCGAGGGGGCGCCGGAGCTTTCTTT	CASSITRGGAGAFF
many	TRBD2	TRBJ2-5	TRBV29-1	TGCAGCGCCGAGCCGGGGGGAGGTGAGACCCAGTACTTC	CSAEPGGGETQYF
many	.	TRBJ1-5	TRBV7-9	TGTGCCAGCAGCTTAGGAGGCAGGGGAGATCAGCCCCAGCATTTT	CASSLGGRGDQPQHF
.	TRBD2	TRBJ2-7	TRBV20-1	TGCAGTGCTAGAGAGATACTAGCGGGAGGCCTTCCCTACGAGCAGTACTTC	CSAREILAGGLPYEQYF
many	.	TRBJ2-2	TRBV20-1	TGCAGTGCTTACGCGCCAGGGTGGTACACCGGGGAGCTGTTTTTT	CSAYAPGWYTGELFF
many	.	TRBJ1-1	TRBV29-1	TGCAGCGCGGGTGGGGGCCCCAGGACTGAAGCTTTCTTT	CSAGGGPRTEAFF
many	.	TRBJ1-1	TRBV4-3	TGCGCCAGCAGCCAAGGGGGGTGGGGTGGCACTGAAGCTTTCTTT	CASSQGGWGGTEAFF
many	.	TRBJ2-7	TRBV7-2	TGTGCCAGCAGCCTCGACGGCTCCGAGCAGTACTTC	CASSLDGSEQYF
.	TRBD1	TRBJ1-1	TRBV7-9	TGTGCCAGCAGCTTAGTGGCAGGACAGGGACCGGAAGCTTTCTTT	CASSLVAGQGPEAFF
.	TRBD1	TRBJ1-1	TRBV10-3	TGTGCCATCAGCGATTTCCTGGGGACAGCGCGAAACACTGAAGCTTTCTTT	CAISDFLGTARNTEAFF
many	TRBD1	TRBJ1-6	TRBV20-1	TGCAGTGCGGAACCGGGACAGGGTAATTCACCCCTCCACTTT	CSAEPGQGNSPLHF
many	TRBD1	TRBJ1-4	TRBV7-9	TGTGCCAGCAGGGGGGACAGAACAACTAATGAAAAACTGTTTTTT	CASRGDRTTNEKLFF
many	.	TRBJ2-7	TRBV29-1	TGCAGCGTTGGGTCACCGGGCGAGCAGTACTTC	CSVGSPGEQYF
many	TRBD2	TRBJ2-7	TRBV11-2	TGTGCCAGCAGCATACCGGGACTATTCTCCTACGAGCAGTACTTC	CASSIPGLFSYEQYF
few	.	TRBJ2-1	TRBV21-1	TGTGCCAGCAGCGCCCTGGGACTAGTGGGAGAACAGCCAGGATACAATGAGCAGTTCTTC	CASSALGLVGEQPGYNEQFF
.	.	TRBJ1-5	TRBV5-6	TGTGCCATCAGCCCCGGGCCGGGGAGGCCCCAGCATTTT	CAISPGPGRPQHF
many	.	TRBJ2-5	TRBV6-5	TGTGCCAGCAGTCCAGGACGCACCCAAGAGACCCAGTACTTC	CASSPGRTQETQYF
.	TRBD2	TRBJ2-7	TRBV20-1	TGCAGTGCTAGTATAAGGCTAGCGGGAGAGTTCGGCTACGAGCAGTACTTC	CSASIRLAGEFGYEQYF
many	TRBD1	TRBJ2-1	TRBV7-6	TGTGCCAGCAGCTTAGGACAGGGGATGGACAATGAGCAGTTCTTC	CASSLGQGMDNEQFF
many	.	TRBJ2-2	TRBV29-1	TGCAGCGTTGAAAATGGGGCCAGAGGGACCGGGGAGCTGTTTTTT	CSVENGARGTGELFF
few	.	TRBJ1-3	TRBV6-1	TGTGCCAGCGCAGGGAATGGAAACACCATATATTTT	CASAGNGNTIYF
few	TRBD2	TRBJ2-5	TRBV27	TGTGCCAGCAGTACAGCGGGACTTAGCCCCACACAGACCCAGTACTTC	CASSTAGLSPTQTQYF
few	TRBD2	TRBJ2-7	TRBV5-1	TGCGCCAGCAGCTTGGCGGGGGGACTCTCCTACGAGCAGTACTTC	CASSLAGGLSYEQYF
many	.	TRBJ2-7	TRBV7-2	TGTGCCAGCAGCTTAGTACAGGCCCACTCCTACGAGCAGTACTTC	CASSLVQAHSYEQYF
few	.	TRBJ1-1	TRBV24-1	TGTGCCACCAGTGATCTGAAAAAGCGGGCTGAAGCTTTCTTT	CATSDLKKRAEAFF
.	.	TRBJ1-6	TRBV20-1	TGCAGTGCTAGGCGGGGGAGCTCCTATAATTCACCCCTCCACTTT	CSARRGSSYNSPLHF
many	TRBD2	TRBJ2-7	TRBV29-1	TGCAGCGTTGAATCACTAGCGGGGGGTGAGCAGTACTTC	CSVESLAGGEQYF
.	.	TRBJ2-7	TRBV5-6	TGTGCCAGCAGCGGGGGCGGGCTAGCGCTTTACGAGCAGTACTTC	CASSGGGLALYEQYF